The T cell receptor (beta chain) described here comes from a study of identifying expanded T cells in peripheral blood (dated by TCRdb to the late 2010s). With regard to the full study: Four technical replicates, made by sequencing separate aliquots from the same pool of genomic DNA, were compared pairwise. What the study reported, not specific to this receptor: In all healthy donors, the variance in clone template counts between samples taken roughly 14 days apart rose significantly as total template count increased. Between technical replicates the binomial model flagged roughly 1.1 differentially abundant clones, whereas over around 2 weeks the binomial model flagged about 16.4 and over roughly four weeks 19 to 20. It was expected by the authors that biological variance in healthy repertoires might increase further over much longer intervals, such as months to years. Across all healthy-donor time intervals, the beta-binomial model significantly cut both the number of clones called differentially abundant and the false-positive rate.

Worth noting for this clone: Its antigen has not been determined. No base quality values were provided; no much bigger clone lies one nucleotide off.

No immune events such as infections were documented for the healthy donors during the collection period. Time-dependent variance in a beta-binomial model of T-cell clone differential abundance was calibrated using healthy-donor blood repertoires as a training cohort. The training cohort comprised roughly 10 healthy donors, 3 female and 7 male. The donors were between about 29 and 64 years old, with an average age of 43 years. Whole blood was collected from each healthy donor at three time points spaced two to three weeks apart and obtained from a commercial supplier. For immunosequencing, genomic DNA was extracted from whole blood that had not been sorted. V and J are truncated by 3 bases and 5 bases respectively, leaving an intervening sequence of 4 bases. CDR1 and CDR2, per the germline V gene (reference sequence), are SEHNR and FQNEAQ. The cysteine opens and the phenylalanine closes a CDR3 of 11 amino acids. The CDR3 DNA has 33 bases and is translated from base 1.

The immunoSEQ Assay, which uses bias-controlled multiplex PCR amplification of genomic DNA, was used to profile TCRbeta CDR3 regions. On the study's bioinformatics: To quantify the absolute abundance of each unique TCRbeta CDR3 region, the sequences were collapsed and filtered. Differential abundance was tested with two models: a binomial (Fisher-equivalent) model and a beta-binomial model that adds time-dependent variance fitted from healthy donors. Clones with fewer than 5 combined templates were removed, and a clone was called differentially abundant if the clone's Benjamini-Hochberg FDR was below 0.01. The form v = (b*log(k)+a)^2 was used to model beta-binomial variance as a function of total template count across the two samples. The immuneACCESS repertoire file appears here via TCRdb, limited to in-frame rearrangements. These files lack a portion of the clones; in checked studies, under half of the deficit traces to unresolved V genes, and the cause of the others is not known. The DNA was the basis for D and trimming; V, J and clone size are from that table. Recorded for this sample are some 78,000 clones; 70% to 90% of them occurred a single time. The ten largest clones take up under 20% of the sample.

The source material was blood. The V and J segments used are TRBV7-9 and TRBJ1-2; no D gene is confidently identified. The TCR sequence derives from a person aged 18 to 75 in good health. The bases read TGTGCCAGCAGCTTGGAATATGGCTACACCTTC. The encoded protein is CASSLEYGYTF.